The clone carrying this T cell receptor beta chain was found a few times. Its antigen is unidentified. Sample-barcoded 5' priming and a J-beta primer mix drove a second PCR of about 7 to 11 cycles. TCRdb passed the 5' RACE reads through MiXCR, listing each CDR3 protein once. Of just under 550,000 distinct CDR3 sequences detected, around 24% appear once; the ten largest clones hold approximately 8.7%. The CDR3 consists of 15 residues. The data originate from a study of blood T cells in healthy people across ages. Broader study findings: Higher naive T cell percentage went strongly together with higher TCR beta diversity.

The same sample was also studied in work on T cells of mothers and their children. This second study notes: Three healthy Caucasian mothers, along with their six children, were the donors. Unrelated mother-child pairs always had slightly, but never significantly, lower normalized overlap than related pairs.

The sample consisted of blood. The sequence derives from a boy under 18 in good health. The chain recombines TRBV12-3 or TRBV12-4 with TRBJ2-5; 8 positions agree with TRBD2. The DNA end is more similar to TRBJ2-1, so the J call may be wrong. Written as DNA, the CDR3 is TGTGCCAGCAGTTTTCGCGGACTAGCAGGCAATGAGCAGTTCTTC. Translation: CASSFRGLAGNEQFF.